Shown below are 13 T cell receptor beta chains from a single sample sequenced in a study of shared clonotypes between healthy human individuals. Using immunoSEQ multiplex PCR, the repertoire was profiled, and TCRdb retains in-frame clones only, with some absent. The sample carries a few million clones, about 92% recorded once. Sequences were obtained from naive CD4+ T cells sorted from blood. Subset given: CD45RA+ positively selected. The receptors derive from a man aged 18-30 years in good health.

The genes are TRBV18 and TRBJ2-5; TRBD1 is a possible D gene (5 bases). Trimming removed 3 bases at V and 4 bases at J, with 12 bases between. Germline CDR1 is KGHSH and CDR2 is LQKENI. The length of the CDR3 is 14 residues. The DNA of the CDR3 is TGTGCCAGCTCACCGAGGACAAGTCCAGAGACCCAGTACTTC. This gives the protein CASSPRTSPETQYF.

The genes are TRBV18 and TRBJ2-2, with 12 bases that match TRBD2. The ends lost 0 bases at V and 4 bases at J; junction bases unmatched: 0. The V gene's germline CDR1 is KGHSH and CDR2 LQKENI. The CDR3 length is 16 residues. The CDR3: CASSPPTSGGTGELFF. For the CDR3, the DNA is TGTGCCAGCTCACCACCGACTAGCGGGGGCACCGGGGAGCTGTTTTTT. The whole variable domain, remainder taken from reference TRBV18 and TRBJ2-2, is NAGVMQNPRHLVRRRGQEARLRCSPMKGHSHVYWYRQLPEEGLKFMVYLQKENIIDESGMPKERFSAEFPKEGPSILRIQQVVRGDSAAYFCASSPPTSGGTGELFFGEGSRLTVL.

J is TRBJ2-7 and V is TRBV10-3, with TRBD1 identical over 7 bases. This CDR3 has 12 amino acids. Germline loops: CDR1 ENHRY, CDR2 SYGVKD. With V trimmed by 7 bases and J by 7 bases, 7 bases remained unmatched. CDR3 bases: TGTGCCATCACCCAAGGGGGCGGGGAGCAGTACTTC. Amino acid sequence: CAITQGGGEQYF.

This CDR3 reads CASSGDRGLGAQYF. The CDR3 DNA sequence: TGTGCCAGCAGTGGGGACAGGGGCCTAGGGGCCCAGTACTTC. This rearrangement joins TRBV2 to TRBJ2-5; 10 nucleotides agree with TRBD1. The V segment lost 4 bases and the J segment 9 bases; nucleotides outside the gene matches: 8. The CDR3 length is 14 residues. Germline V gives CDR1 SNHLY, CDR2 FYNNEI. Together with reference TRBV2 and TRBJ2-5, the CDR3 gives the full variable domain: EPEVTQTPSHQVTQMGQEVILRCVPISNHLYFYWYRQILGQKVEFLVSFYNNEISEKSEIFDDQFSVERPDGSNFTLKIRSTKLEDSAMYFCASSGDRGLGAQYFGPGTRLLVL.

This sequence joins TRBV11-2 and TRBJ2-6, with D hard to call. Between the trimmed V and J ends, which lost 6 bases and 1 base, there was a span of 4 bases. Germline V lookup: CDR1 SGHAT, CDR2 FQNNGV. The CDR3 loop spans 13 amino acids. CDR3 coding DNA: TGTGCCAGCAGATTATCTGGGGCCAACGTCCTGACTTTC. This encodes CASRLSGANVLTF.

The table lists this clone with a count of one. It is unclear where the CDR3 begins or ends on the DNA, so no DNA is shown, and the CDR3 is as TCRdb lists it. The chain couples TRBV2 to TRBJ2-5. The CDR3 region is 13 residues in length, termini included. The germline gives CDR1 SNHLY, CDR2 FYNNEI. This chain's CDR3 is CASTSDGQETQYF.

The chain combines TRBV30 with TRBJ2-3; no clear D gene. The CDR3 spans 11 residues. V was cut by 1 base and J by 6 bases, with 5 bases left in between. Germline V gives CDR1 GTSNPN, CDR2 SVGIG (reference sequence). For the CDR3, the DNA is TGTGCCTGGAGTGCATGGGATACGCAGTATTTT. It yields the protein CAWSAWDTQYF.

Remarks on this clone: The sample contains more than one DNA sequence encoding this CDR3. V gene TRBV10-3 combines with J gene TRBJ2-7; D remains ambiguous. The germline V gene has CDR1 ENHRY and CDR2 SYGVKD. The CDR3 totals 12 residues. V was cut by 3 bases and J by 3 bases, with 6 bases left in between. The CDR3 region has the DNA TGTGCCATCAGTGACGGAAGCTACGAGCAGTACTTC. It is translated as CAISDGSYEQYF.

This clone was detected a few times. The chain links TRBV30 to TRBJ1-2, with D uncertain. Germline V gene lookup returns CDR1 GTSNPN and CDR2 SVGIG (reference sequence). The CDR3 sequence is 13 residues long. The V gene lost 1 base and the J gene lost 2 bases, with 8 bases spanning the gap. The CDR3: CAWSDDGNYGYTF. CDR3 DNA: TGTGCCTGGAGTGACGACGGGAACTATGGCTACACCTTC.

The chain links TRBV6-6 to TRBJ2-7; the D gene is possibly TRBD1 (6 bases). CDR1 is MNHNY and CDR2 is SVGAGI in the germline V gene (reference sequence). Deletions cut 5 bases from V and 3 bases from J, with 14 bases between. This CDR3 region has 14 residues. CDR3 sequence reads: CASSRNRDIYEQYF. CDR3 in DNA: TGTGCCAGCAGTCGGAACCGGGACATCTACGAGCAGTACTTC.

The V and J genes are TRBV28 and TRBJ1-5, with TRBD1 as a possible D gene (6 bases). Germline lookup yields CDR1 MDHEN and CDR2 SYDVKM. V lost 7 bases and J 5 bases, leaving 21 bases between the germline ends. This CDR3 region has 16 residues. CDR3 sequence reads: CASNELDRLRDQPQHF. For the CDR3, the DNA is TGTGCCAGCAACGAACTAGACAGGTTGAGGGATCAGCCCCAGCATTTT.

The chain combines TRBV5-1 with TRBJ1-3; D perhaps matches TRBD1 (5 bases). CDR3 length: 16 amino acids. Per germline, CDR1 SGHRS and CDR2 YFSETQ. V shed 4 bases and J shed 0 bases, with 14 bases lying between them. The DNA of the CDR3 is TGCGCCAGCAGCGTAAAGGACACGAGCTCTGGAAACACCATATATTTT. Translated: CASSVKDTSSGNTIYF.

V is TRBV7-9 and J is TRBJ2-5; D unresolved. Looked up from germline, CDR1 is SEHNR and CDR2 is FQNEAQ (reference sequence). The germline V and J ends were trimmed by 5 bases and 5 bases, with 15 bases remaining between them. The CDR3 totals 14 residues. CDR3 residues: CASSPPGVIETQYF. The DNA for the CDR3 is TGTGCCAGCAGCCCCCCAGGAGTGATCGAGACCCAGTACTTC. Drawing the rest from reference TRBV7-9 and TRBJ2-5, the complete variable domain is DTGVSQNPRHKITKRGQNVTFRCDPISEHNRLYWYRQTLGQGPEFLTYFQNEAQLEKSRLLSDRFSAERPKGSFSTLEIQRTEQGDSAMYLCASSPPGVIETQYFGPGTRLLVL.